The entry below describes one T cell receptor beta chain. Its antigen is still unknown. 13 Jbeta primers and 60 Vbeta primers were used for the PCR. Only in-frame clones appear in the TCRdb table, and some are missing; sequencing was by immunoSEQ multiplex PCR. This table holds some 180,000 clones, approximately 82% found once. This sample stems from a study of cytomegalovirus exposure and HLA in healthy donors. Study-level information: HLA-typed donors were the source of tens of millions of unique TCRs held in an early data release. Study-wide points: Data from an earlier analysis indicated that most TCR beta V segments were productive either about 87% or about 30% of the time. Most of the CMV-associated TCR beta chains (in a later analysis) appeared to be HLA-restricted. According to a later analysis, donors in an Asian-associated ancestry cluster reportedly had fewer N-insertions than the roughly 640-donor mean.

Per the germline V gene, CDR1 is SGHNT and CDR2 is YYREEE (reference sequence). This CDR3 has 14 amino acids. The V end was cut by 4 bases, the J end by 4 bases, with 15 bases between. The source material was PBMCs. The source is a man in his forties in good health and CMV-seropositive. The chain couples TRBV5-4 to TRBJ2-7; a weak D match, TRBD1 (6 bases). Here the CDR3 reads CASSQDVGAYEQYF. In nucleotides, the CDR3 is TGTGCCAGCAGCCAGGACGTGGGGGCTTACGAGCAGTACTTC.